One and the same sample provided the 30 T cell receptor beta chains below, sequenced in a study of T-cell memory formation after mild COVID-19. TCRdb independently ran MiXCR on the 5' RACE reads; one entry per CDR3 protein. The sample lists a few hundred thousand distinct CDR3 sequences, roughly an eighth occurring once. Sequenced input: PBMCs or a T cell subset sorted from them (not recorded which). The origin of the receptors is a man younger than 30 who had mild COVID-19 (a few samples of this study predate the infection). Cell type and time point are not known.

The genes are TRBV20-1 and TRBJ1-1; a possible D gene is TRBD1 (5 bases). Per germline, CDR1 DFQATT and CDR2 SNEGSKA (reference sequence). This CDR3 is 14 amino acids long. Trimming took 0 bases from V and 4 from J, leaving 12 bases between them. CDR3 protein: CSARDPGQGTEAFF. In DNA, the CDR3 is TGCAGTGCTAGAGACCCAGGTCAGGGCACTGAAGCTTTCTTT.

The rearrangement uses TRBV5-1 and TRBJ1-1; 7 nucleotides align to TRBD1. V lost 4 bases, J lost 8 bases, and 8 bases stayed unmatched. CDR1 and CDR2 (germline): SGHRS, YFSETQ. This CDR3 contains 13 residues. The CDR3 region is CASSGAYRGEAFF. The CDR3 bases are TGCGCCAGCAGCGGGGCTTACAGGGGAGAAGCTTTCTTT.

The gene calls are TRBV10-3 and TRBJ2-1; 8 nucleotides line up with TRBD1. Germline-derived CDR1 and CDR2 are ENHRY and SYGVKD. The CDR3 covers 15 residues. With 6 bases clipped from V and 0 bases from J, the junction kept 4 bases outside the gene matches. CDR3 sequence reads: CAIRRQGSSYNEQFF. DNA for the CDR3: TGTGCCATCAGGCGACAGGGGTCCTCCTACAATGAGCAGTTCTTC.

This clonotype was seen a few times. The V call is TRBV6-5, the J call TRBJ1-2, with TRBD1 as a possible D gene (6 bases). With 0 bases removed from V and 8 bases from J, the gap between germline ends came to 13 bases. The CDR3 spans 14 residues. Germline CDR1 is MNHEY and CDR2 is SVGAGI. The DNA of the CDR3 is TGTGCCAGCAGTTACTCGGTGGGGGGCGCGGGCTACACCTTC. Translated, it gives CASSYSVGGAGYTF.

V and J are TRBV7-9 and TRBJ1-1; TRBD1 matches at 9 bases. V was clipped by 5 bases and J by 4 bases; unmatched bases: 2. Per the germline V gene, CDR1 is SEHNR and CDR2 is FQNEAQ (reference sequence). This CDR3 contains 13 residues. The CDR3 DNA reads as TGTGCCAGCAGCGGGGACAGGGCCACTGAAGCTTTCTTT. As protein: CASSGDRATEAFF.

This clonotype has more than one count but fewer than ten. The CDR3 sequence is CSVDPGDVYNEQFF. The CDR3 DNA reads TGCAGCGTTGACCCGGGGGATGTCTACAATGAGCAGTTCTTC. The V gene is TRBV29-1, the J gene TRBJ2-1, with D possibly TRBD2 on 6 matching bases. The CDR3 covers 14 residues. With 3 bases removed from V and 3 bases from J, the gap between germline ends came to 12 bases. Germline V lookup: CDR1 SQVTM, CDR2 ANQGSEA.

This chain uses TRBV7-3 with TRBJ1-1; 7 nucleotides align to TRBD1. Germline V gene data show CDR1 as SGHTA and CDR2 as FQGTGA. Trimming took 2 bases from V and 11 from J; bases not matched to a gene: 8. The CDR3 contains 13 residues. CDR3 nucleotide sequence: TGTGCCAGCAGCTTAGCGTCCGGGACAGACGCTTTCTTT. This codes for CASSLASGTDAFF.

V and J are TRBV6-5 and TRBJ2-5, with no clear D. The CDR3 has 13 amino acids. CDR1 is MNHEY and CDR2 is SVGAGI in the germline V gene. The ends were cut back, 0 bases at V and 5 bases at J, with 7 bases in the middle. The CDR3 nucleotides are TGTGCCAGCAGTTACTCGCGTGGGGAGACCCAGTACTTC. This translates into CASSYSRGETQYF.

This clonotype was counted at least ten times. The chain recombines TRBV7-9 with TRBJ2-1, with D possibly TRBD2 on 5 matching bases. Trimming took off 5 bases at V and 6 bases at J, with 17 bases between the two ends. CDR1 is SEHNR and CDR2 is FQNEAQ in the germline V gene (reference sequence). The CDR3 length is 15 residues. The CDR3 region is CASSEVASLLNEQFF. The CDR3 region has the DNA TGTGCCAGCAGCGAGGTGGCTAGCTTACTCAATGAGCAGTTCTTC.

The rearrangement links TRBV20-1 to TRBJ2-3, with unresolved D. The V and J ends lost 1 base and 7 bases respectively, with 3 bases between them. The germline gives CDR1 DFQATT, CDR2 SNEGSKA (reference sequence). The CDR3 extends over 10 amino acids. Written as DNA, the CDR3 is TGCAGTGCTAGAGTTAATACGCAGTATTTT. This sequence encodes CSARVNTQYF.

This clonotype has only a few counts. V gene TRBV6-2 or TRBV6-3 combines with J gene TRBJ1-2, with 9 bases aligning to TRBD1. The J segment lost 8 bases and the V segment lost 6 bases, leaving 7 bases of the junction unmatched. The CDR3 has 13 amino acids. The germline CDR1 and CDR2 sequences are MNHEY and SVGEGT. CDR3 region: CASRVGQGNGYTF. DNA for the CDR3: TGTGCCAGCAGAGTGGGACAGGGCAACGGCTACACCTTC.

Only a few counts were recorded for this clonotype. Sequence at one end of the junction differs from germline and may be a read error. This sequence joins TRBV6-5 and TRBJ2-5, with D uncertain. The CDR3 has 12 amino acids. CDR1 and CDR2 from the germline V gene are MNHEY and SVGAGI. The CDR3 DNA reads TGTGCCAGCAGCTACTCGCACGGGACCCAGTACTTC. Its translation is CASSYSHGTQYF.

The genes are TRBV12-5 and TRBJ2-5; 12 nucleotides match TRBD2. Germline V gene lookup returns CDR1 LGHNT and CDR2 FRNRAP. Trimming at V came to 6 bases and at J to 5 bases, leaving 4 bases not matched to a gene. This CDR3 region has 14 residues. Here the CDR3 reads CASGLTSGGETQYF. CDR3 sequence (DNA): TGTGCTAGTGGACTGACTAGCGGGGGTGAGACCCAGTACTTC. The full variable domain, its missing parts supplied by reference TRBV12-5 and TRBJ2-5, is DARVTQTPRHKVTEMGQEVTMRCQPILGHNTVFWYRQTMMQGLELLAYFRNRAPLDDSGMPKDRFSAEMPDATLATLKIQPSEPRDSAVYFCASGLTSGGETQYFGPGTRLLVL.

This clonotype was observed at least ten times. The chain uses TRBV11-2 and TRBJ1-2, with D possibly TRBD1 on 5 matching bases. In germline, CDR1 is SGHAT, CDR2 FQNNGV. This CDR3 region has 13 residues. Trimming cost V 6 bases and J 1 base, with 9 bases left between them. The CDR3 bases are TGTGCCAGCAGTCCAGGGCATAACTATGGCTACACCTTC. Protein sequence: CASSPGHNYGYTF.

This clonotype occurred a few times. The chain combines TRBV7-3 with TRBJ2-1; the match to TRBD2 covers 9 bases. In germline, CDR1 is SGHTA, CDR2 FQGTGA. J gave up 3 bases and V 6 bases, and 6 bases lay outside the gene matches. This CDR3 is built from 15 residues. CDR3 in DNA: TGTGCCAGCAGTCCCGGGACTAGCATCTACAATGAGCAGTTCTTC. This sequence encodes CASSPGTSIYNEQFF.

V gene TRBV15 combines with J gene TRBJ2-1; TRBD1 agrees at 8 bases. Germline assignment: CDR1 LNHNV and CDR2 YYDKDF (reference sequence). The J segment lost 6 bases and the V segment lost 3 bases, leaving 7 bases of the junction unmatched. The CDR3 runs 15 residues. The CDR3 loop is CATSSPGQVVNEQFF. The CDR3, as DNA: TGTGCCACCAGCAGCCCGGGACAGGTAGTCAATGAGCAGTTCTTC.

This clonotype was seen a few times. The V gene is TRBV11-2, the J gene TRBJ1-2; TRBD1 matches 7 bases. CDR3 length equals 15 residues. The ends lost 5 bases at V and 3 bases at J; junction bases unmatched: 9. Germline CDR1 reads SGHAT; CDR2 reads FQNNGV. CDR3 sequence (DNA): TGTGCCAGCAGCCCACGGACAGGACCATACTATGGCTACACCTTC. Amino acid sequence: CASSPRTGPYYGYTF.

This clonotype was counted a few times. The chain couples TRBV6-1 to TRBJ2-7, with 9 bases identical to TRBD1. V was clipped by 6 bases and J by 5 bases; unmatched bases: 2. The germline V gene encodes CDR1 MNHNS and CDR2 SASEGT. The CDR3 consists of 12 residues. The CDR3 spells CASRQGANEQYF. For the CDR3, the DNA is TGTGCCAGCAGACAGGGGGCCAACGAGCAGTACTTC.

This clonotype was counted many times. V gene TRBV29-1 combines with J gene TRBJ2-2, with 8 bases lining up with TRBD1. J gave up 7 bases and V 7 bases, and 8 bases lay outside the gene matches. Germline V gives CDR1 SQVTM, CDR2 ANQGSEA. The CDR3 has 13 amino acids. In DNA, the CDR3 is TGCAGCGCTGGACAGGGCTTGGGCGGGGAGCTGTTTTTT. This encodes CSAGQGLGGELFF.

On this clonotype itself: At one boundary the junction diverges from the germline segment, which might be a read error. V usage is TRBV7-9 and J usage is TRBJ2-5, with 8 bases matching TRBD1. The CDR3 spans 13 residues. The germline gives CDR1 SEHNR, CDR2 FQNEAQ (reference sequence). The CDR3 DNA is TGTGCCAGCAGCTCCACCGACAGGGGTGGGCGCCTCTTC. This translates into CASSSTDRGGRLF.

This clonotype was found a few times. The chain is built from TRBV7-2 and TRBJ2-3; D call uncertain. Germline CDR1 reads SGHTA; CDR2 reads FQGNSA. CDR3 length equals 14 residues. The ends were cut back, 2 bases at V and 6 bases at J, with 12 bases in the middle. The CDR3 loop reads CASSLWLWSDTQYF. CDR3 nucleotides: TGTGCCAGCAGCTTATGGTTGTGGTCGGATACGCAGTATTTT.

The chain couples TRBV6-5 to TRBJ1-6; D may be TRBD1 (6 bases). V lost 2 bases and J 11 bases, leaving 10 bases between the germline ends. This CDR3 has 13 amino acids. Germline-derived CDR1 and CDR2 are MNHEY and SVGAGI. This CDR3 reads CASSYHQGPPLHF. In DNA, the CDR3 is TGTGCCAGCAGTTACCATCAGGGGCCACCCCTCCACTTT.

The gene calls are TRBV12-3 or TRBV12-4 and TRBJ2-1; 8 bases fit TRBD2. The CDR3 consists of 16 residues. V trimming: 7 bases; J trimming: 4 bases; junction bases outside the gene matches: 12. Here the CDR3 reads CASTTPLGLGYNEQFF. CDR3 nucleotide sequence: TGTGCCAGCACCACCCCCCTGGGACTAGGTTACAATGAGCAGTTCTTC.

The V and J genes are TRBV7-8 and TRBJ2-7; D call uncertain. CDR1 is SGHVS and CDR2 is FQNEAQ in the germline V gene. Trimming removed 6 bases from V and 6 bases from J, with 15 bases in between. This CDR3 spans 13 amino acids. In nucleotides, the CDR3 is TGTGCCAGCAGAGTCACACAGAGTGCCGAGCAGTACGTC. Protein: CASRVTQSAEQYV.

The rearrangement uses TRBV5-4 and TRBJ2-5; 7 bases align to TRBD2. The V and J ends lost 1 base and 2 bases, in that order; junction bases with no gene match: 5. The length of the CDR3 is 15 residues. Germline V lookup: CDR1 SGHNT, CDR2 YYREEE (reference sequence). The CDR3 spells CASSLWGGFQETQYF. The CDR3 DNA follows: TGTGCCAGCAGCTTGTGGGGGGGGTTTCAAGAGACCCAGTACTTC.

This clonotype was seen a few times. The chain carries TRBV6-2 or TRBV6-3 and TRBJ2-7; 9 bases fit TRBD2. CDR1 is MNHEY and CDR2 is SVGEGT in the germline V gene. The CDR3 loop spans 15 amino acids. The trim removed 2 bases at V and 1 base at J, leaving 3 bases unmatched. The CDR3 nucleotides are TGTGCCAGCAGTTACAGGCTAGCGGGGTCCTACGAGCAGTACGTC. This sequence encodes CASSYRLAGSYEQYV.

The V gene is TRBV6-6, the J gene TRBJ2-2, with D possibly TRBD2 on 7 matching bases. The V gene's germline CDR1 is MNHNY and CDR2 SVGAGI (reference sequence). The CDR3 length is 19 residues. Trimming cost V 6 bases and J 6 bases, with 29 bases left between them. The CDR3 DNA reads TGTGCCAGCAGCCGCCAGATGGCGGGGGCATCAGCGGGCGCCGGGGAGCTGTTTTTT. This codes for CASSRQMAGASAGAGELFF.

CDR3 in DNA: TGTGCCAGCAGCCCGGGACAGGGGATCAGTGGCTACACCTTC. It translates to CASSPGQGISGYTF. V and J are TRBV5-6 and TRBJ1-2, with 10 bases identical to TRBD1. CDR1 is SGHDT, CDR2 YYEEEE, per germline. V was clipped by 4 bases and J by 7 bases; unmatched bases: 7. This CDR3 has 14 residues.

This clonotype turned up a few times. V is TRBV7-6 and J is TRBJ2-2; a weak D match, TRBD2 (6 bases). Germline CDR1 SGHVS, CDR2 FNYEAQ. CDR3 size: 16 residues. Trimming left V 0 bases short and J 3 bases short, with 11 bases between. In DNA form, the CDR3 reads TGTGCCAGCAGCTTAGCGGGGGGTTCGTACACCGGGGAGCTGTTTTTT. Protein product: CASSLAGGSYTGELFF.

In this sample, this clonotype turned up a few times. The rearrangement links TRBV28 to TRBJ2-5; D possibly corresponds to TRBD1 (5 bases). V was clipped by 5 bases and J by 1 base, with 11 bases between them. The V gene's germline CDR1 is MDHEN and CDR2 SYDVKM. This CDR3 is built from 14 residues. CDR3 in amino acids: CASSPGHLQETQYF. Here the CDR3 DNA reads TGTGCCAGCAGTCCCGGACACCTCCAAGAGACCCAGTACTTC. Complete variable domain (other parts from reference TRBV28 and TRBJ2-5): DVKVTQSSRYLVKRTGEKVFLECVQDMDHENMFWYRQDPGLGLRLIYFSYDVKMKEKGDIPEGYSVSREKKERFSLILESASTNQTSMYLCASSPGHLQETQYFGPGTRLLVL.